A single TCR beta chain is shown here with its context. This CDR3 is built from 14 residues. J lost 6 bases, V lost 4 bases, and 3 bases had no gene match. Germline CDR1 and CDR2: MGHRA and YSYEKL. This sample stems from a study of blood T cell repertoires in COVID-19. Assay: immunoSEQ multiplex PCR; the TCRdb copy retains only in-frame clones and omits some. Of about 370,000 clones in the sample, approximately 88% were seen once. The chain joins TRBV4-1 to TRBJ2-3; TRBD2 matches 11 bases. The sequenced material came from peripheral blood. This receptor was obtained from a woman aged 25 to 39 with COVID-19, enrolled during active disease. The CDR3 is CASSPLAGGDTQYF. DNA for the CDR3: TGCGCCAGCAGCCCCCTAGCGGGGGGTGATACGCAGTATTTT.